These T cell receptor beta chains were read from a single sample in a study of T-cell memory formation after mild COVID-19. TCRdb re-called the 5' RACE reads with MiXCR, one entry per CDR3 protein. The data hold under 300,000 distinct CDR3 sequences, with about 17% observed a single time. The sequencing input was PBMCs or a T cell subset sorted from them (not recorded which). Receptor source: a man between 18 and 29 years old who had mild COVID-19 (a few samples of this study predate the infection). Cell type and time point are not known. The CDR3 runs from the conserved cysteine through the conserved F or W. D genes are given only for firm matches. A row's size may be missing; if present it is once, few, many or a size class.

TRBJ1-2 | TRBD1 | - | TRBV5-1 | CASSRDSDYGYTF | TGCGCCAGCAGCCGGGACAGTGACTATGGCTACACCTTC
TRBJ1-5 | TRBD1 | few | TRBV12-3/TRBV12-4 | CASTWGTGIQPQHF | TGTGCCAGCACTTGGGGGACAGGAATTCAGCCCCAGCATTTT
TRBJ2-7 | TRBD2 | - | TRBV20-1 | CSARDPGGGNYEQYF | TGCAGTGCTAGAGATCCCGGGGGGGGAAACTACGAGCAGTACTTC
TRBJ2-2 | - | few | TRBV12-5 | CASAGTNTGELFF | TGTGCTAGTGCCGGGACAAACACCGGGGAGCTGTTTTTT
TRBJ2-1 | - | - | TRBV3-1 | CASSPIGRAYNEQFF | TGTGCCAGCAGCCCGATAGGGCGGGCCTACAATGAGCAGTTCTTC
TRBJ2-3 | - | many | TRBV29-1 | CSVGGDTQYF | TGCAGCGTTGGTGGGGATACGCAGTATTTT
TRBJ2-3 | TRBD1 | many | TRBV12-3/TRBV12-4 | CATDRGRTQYF | TGTGCCACGGACAGGGGACGGACGCAGTATTTT
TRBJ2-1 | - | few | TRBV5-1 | CASSGVSRVYNEQFF | TGCGCCAGCAGTGGAGTGTCTAGGGTTTACAATGAGCAGTTCTTC
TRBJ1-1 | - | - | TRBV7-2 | CASSPERGAEAFF | TGTGCCAGCAGCCCTGAAAGGGGAGCTGAAGCTTTCTTT
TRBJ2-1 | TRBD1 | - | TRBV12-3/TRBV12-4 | CASRQGIGNEQFF | TGTGCCAGCAGACAGGGGATCGGGAATGAGCAGTTCTTC
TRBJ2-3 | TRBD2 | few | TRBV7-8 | CASRPTLAGRTDTQYF | TGTGCCAGCAGGCCTACCCTAGCGGGGCGCACAGATACGCAGTATTTT
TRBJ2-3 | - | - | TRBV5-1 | CASSLNSGHRIDTQYF | TGCGCCAGCAGCTTGAACTCGGGACACCGCATTGATACGCAGTATTTT
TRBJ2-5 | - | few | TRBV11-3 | CASSDGRGPQETQYF | TGTGCCAGCAGCGATGGCAGGGGCCCCCAAGAGACCCAGTACTTC
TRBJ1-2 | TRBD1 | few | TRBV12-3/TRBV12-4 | CASNPSGGVPGYTF | TGTGCCAGCAACCCCTCAGGGGGAGTCCCTGGCTACACCTTC
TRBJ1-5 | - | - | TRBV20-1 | CSARDPRGLDQPQHF | TGCAGTGCTAGAGACCCGAGAGGGTTGGATCAGCCCCAGCATTTT
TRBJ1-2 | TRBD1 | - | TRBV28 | CATRGQGIYGYTF | TGTGCCACTCGCGGACAGGGGATCTATGGCTACACCTTC
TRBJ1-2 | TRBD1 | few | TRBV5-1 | CASSPHPGQGVYGYTF | TGCGCCAGCAGCCCACATCCGGGACAGGGGGTCTATGGCTACACCTTC
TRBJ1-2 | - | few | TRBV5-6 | CASSLSDRTNYGYTF | TGTGCCAGCAGCTTATCGGACAGAACTAACTATGGCTACACCTTC
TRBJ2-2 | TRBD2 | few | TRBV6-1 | CASSGLAGGNGELFF | TGTGCCAGCAGTGGACTAGCGGGGGGGAACGGGGAGCTGTTTTTT
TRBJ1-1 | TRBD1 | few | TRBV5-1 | CASRRDRLNTEAFF | TGCGCCAGCAGGAGGGACAGGCTCAACACTGAAGCTTTCTTT
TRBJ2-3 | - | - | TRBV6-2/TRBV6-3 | CASSYPPTTASTDTQYF | TGTGCCAGCAGTTACCCTCCAACGACGGCTAGCACAGATACGCAGTATTTT
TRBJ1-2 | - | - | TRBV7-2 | CASSLPLLTRGYTF | TGTGCCAGCAGCTTACCGTTACTGACCCGAGGCTACACCTTC
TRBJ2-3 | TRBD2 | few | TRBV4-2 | CASSQETSGTDTQYF | TGTGCCAGCAGCCAGGAGACTAGCGGCACAGATACGCAGTATTTT
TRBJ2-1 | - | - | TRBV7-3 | CASSLSGDRNNEQFF | TGTGCCAGCAGCTTATCGGGGGATAGGAACAATGAGCAGTTCTTC
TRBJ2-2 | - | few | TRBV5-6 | CASSLQGYDGELFF | TGTGCCAGCAGCTTGCAGGGGTACGACGGGGAGCTGTTTTTT
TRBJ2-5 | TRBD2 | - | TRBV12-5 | CASGLVRQRGGRETQYF | TGTGCTAGTGGTTTGGTACGACAGCGGGGGGGCAGGGAGACCCAGTACTTC
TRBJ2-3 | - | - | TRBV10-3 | CAIRDSGTDTQYF | TGTGCCATCAGGGACAGCGGGACAGATACGCAGTATTTT
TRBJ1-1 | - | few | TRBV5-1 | CASSSWSLGSTEAFF | TGCGCCAGCAGCTCCTGGTCCTTGGGCTCCACTGAAGCTTTCTTT
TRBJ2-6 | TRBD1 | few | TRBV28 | CAVDRGPLGANVLTF | TGTGCCGTGGACAGGGGGCCCCTTGGGGCCAACGTCCTGACTTTC
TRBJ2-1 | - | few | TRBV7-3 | CASSVSGYSYNEQFF | TGTGCCAGCAGCGTATCAGGTTACTCCTACAATGAGCAGTTCTTC
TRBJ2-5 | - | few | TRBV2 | CASSYRDETQYF | TGTGCCAGCAGCTACAGGGACGAGACCCAGTACTTC